These 21 T cell receptor beta chains were sequenced from one sample in a study of regulatory T cells in long-lasting Graves disease. Researchers made TCR beta libraries by using iRepertoire HTBI primers and running Arm-PCR on CDR3 regions. TCRdb passed the multiplex PCR reads through MiXCR, listing each CDR3 protein once. Here the sample spans more than 450,000 distinct CDR3 sequences, around 12% being singletons. The time point here: newly diagnosed GD, antithyroid drugs for less than 3 months. After RNA was extracted from PBMCs, the TCR library was made from it. These same data were also listed under a study on T cells in Graves' hyperthyroidism and ophthalmopathy.

The specimen comprised peripheral blood mononuclear cells (PBMCs), sampled at new diagnosis, from a patient treated with antithyroid drugs. These receptors were obtained from a young woman with Graves disease.

V and J are TRBV29-1 and TRBJ2-7, with TRBD2 identical over 10 bases. Germline V gives CDR1 SQVTM, CDR2 ANQGSEA. The CDR3 contains 14 residues. V was clipped by 0 bases and J by 6 bases; unmatched bases: 5. The DNA for the CDR3 is TGCAGCGTTGAAGAGGGACTAGCGACAAGCGAGCAGTACTTC. Amino acids: CSVEEGLATSEQYF.

V gene TRBV3-1 combines with J gene TRBJ2-1; perhaps D is TRBD1 or TRBD2 (5 bases each). CDR1 LGHDT and CDR2 YNNKEL come from the germline V gene (reference sequence). The CDR3 totals 14 residues. V lost 4 bases and J 13 bases, leaving 20 bases between the germline ends. The CDR3 nucleotides read TGTGCCAGCAGCCGGGACCGGAGTCGTAGCATTCAGTTCTTC. It codes for CASSRDRSRSIQFF.

A remark on this clonotype: With a much larger clone just one base away, this may be a read error. The J gene is TRBJ2-1, the V gene TRBV24-1; TRBD1 agrees at 8 bases. Unmatched junction bases numbered 8, after V lost 4 bases and J lost 10 bases. This CDR3 is 14 amino acids long. Germline values: CDR1 KGHDR, CDR2 SFDVKD. CDR3 nucleotide sequence: TGTGCCACCAGTGAGGGGACAGGTTACGGAGAGCAGTTCTTC. This sequence encodes CATSEGTGYGEQFF.

This clonotype was recorded at least ten times. The genes are TRBV19 and TRBJ2-7, with D perhaps matching TRBD1 (6 bases). This CDR3 has 15 amino acids. V lost 4 bases and J lost 3, with 16 bases in between. The germline V gene encodes CDR1 LNHDA and CDR2 SQIVND (reference sequence). The CDR3, as DNA: TGTGCCAGTAGTACCACGGCCGGACAGAACTACGAGCAGTACTTC. Amino acids: CASSTTAGQNYEQYF. The full variable domain, with the rest looked up from reference TRBV19 and TRBJ2-7, is DGGITQSPKYLFRKEGQNVTLSCEQNLNHDAMYWYRQDPGQGLRLIYYSQIVNDFQKGDIAEGYSVSREKKESFPLTVTSAQKNPTAFYLCASSTTAGQNYEQYFGPGTRLTVT.

V gene TRBV24-1 combines with J gene TRBJ1-2; a weak D match, TRBD1 (6 bases). The germline V gene has CDR1 KGHDR and CDR2 SFDVKD. The V gene lost 2 bases and the J gene lost 4 bases, with 10 bases spanning the gap. CDR3 size: 14 residues. This CDR3 is CATSDYQGTYGYTF. The CDR3 DNA reads as TGTGCCACCAGTGATTATCAGGGGACCTATGGCTACACCTTC.

This clonotype has only a few counts. This chain connects TRBV19 to TRBJ1-1; D uncertain. This CDR3 has 15 amino acids. V was cut by 3 bases and J by 0 bases, with 11 bases left in between. Germline CDR1 reads LNHDA; CDR2 reads SQIVND (reference sequence). The CDR3 region has the DNA TGTGCCAGTAGTATGGTTAGCTTTGTGAACACTGAAGCTTTCTTT. It yields the protein CASSMVSFVNTEAFF.

The sample holds a few counts of this clonotype. The V and J genes are TRBV5-1 and TRBJ1-1; D not resolved. The CDR3 runs 13 residues. V shed 3 bases and J shed 3 bases, with 9 bases lying between them. Germline loops: CDR1 SGHRS, CDR2 YFSETQ. The CDR3 DNA follows: TGCGCCAGCAGCTCTTTCGGTGACACTGAAGCTTTCTTT. It translates to CASSSFGDTEAFF.

There are many counts of this clonotype. The V gene is TRBV30, the J gene TRBJ2-5; TRBD1 or TRBD2 may be the D gene (5 bases each). Per germline, CDR1 GTSNPN and CDR2 SVGIG (reference sequence). The CDR3 runs to 14 residues. Trimming took off 8 bases at V and 0 bases at J, with 16 bases between the two ends. In DNA, the CDR3 is TGTGCCCTAGCCCCCCGGGGCTACCAAGAGACCCAGTACTTC. It is translated as CALAPRGYQETQYF. The whole variable domain, filled in from reference TRBV30 and TRBJ2-5, reads SQTIHQWPATLVQPVGSPLSLECTVEGTSNPNLYWYRQAAGRGLQLLFYSVGIGQISSEVPQNLSASRPQDRQFILSSKKLLLSDSGFYLCALAPRGYQETQYFGPGTRLLVL.

For this clonotype: A read error likely explains this, since a far larger clone differs by one base. V gene TRBV9 combines with J gene TRBJ2-1; maybe TRBD2 (6 bases). V was cut by 5 bases and J by 8 bases, with 20 bases left in between. CDR3 length: 15 amino acids. Germline V CDR1 and CDR2: SGDLS, YYNGEE. CDR3 amino acids: CASRSRLARNDEQFF. CDR3 DNA: TGTGCCAGCAGATCGAGGCTAGCGAGAAACGATGAGCAGTTCTTC.

This clonotype came up many times. The chain employs TRBV7-9 and TRBJ1-6; the D gene is possibly TRBD1 (5 bases). Germline values: CDR1 SEHNR, CDR2 FQNEAQ (reference sequence). V dropped 2 bases and J dropped 8 bases, with 13 bases sitting between them. The CDR3 is 15 residues long. The CDR3 DNA follows: TGTGCCAGCAGCTTAATGGGGCAGGGAGATTCACCCCTCCACTTT. It encodes CASSLMGQGDSPLHF.

This clonotype occurred many times. This chain links TRBV3-1 with TRBJ2-7; no reliable D call. Per the germline V gene, CDR1 is LGHDT and CDR2 is YNNKEL (reference sequence). The V end was cut by 0 bases, the J end by 1 base, with 7 bases between. This CDR3 is built from 14 residues. This chain's CDR3 is CASSQDWGSYEQYF. The CDR3 DNA is TGTGCCAGCAGCCAAGATTGGGGTTCCTACGAGCAGTACTTC.

Ten or more counts support this clonotype. The chain has TRBV19 and TRBJ1-5; possibly TRBD1 for D (5 bases). V lost 3 bases to trimming and J lost 3 bases, with 9 bases between them. This CDR3 region has 14 residues. From germline, CDR1 is LNHDA and CDR2 SQIVND (reference sequence). The CDR3 reads CASSMGRHNQPQHF. DNA for the CDR3: TGTGCCAGTAGTATGGGACGGCACAATCAGCCCCAGCATTTT.

In this sample, this clonotype turned up many times. The chain uses TRBV12-3 or TRBV12-4 and TRBJ1-6; possible D gene TRBD1, 5 bases. Trimming removed 2 bases at V and 10 bases at J, with 9 bases between. CDR3 length: 13 residues. The chain's CDR3 is CASSLMGVSPLHF. The CDR3 bases are TGTGCCAGCAGTTTAATGGGGGTCTCACCCCTCCACTTT.

There are many counts of this clonotype. The J gene is TRBJ1-2, the V gene TRBV25-1; TRBD1 matches 8 bases. The J segment lost 6 bases and the V segment lost 2 bases, leaving 2 bases of the junction unmatched. CDR3 length: 13 amino acids. CDR1 and CDR2 (germline): MGHDK, SYGVNS. The CDR3 DNA reads TGTGCCAGCAGTGAACAGACAGGGGATGGCTACACCTTC. Its protein is CASSEQTGDGYTF.

The chain couples TRBV20-1 to TRBJ2-4; D may be TRBD1 (6 bases). The germline gives CDR1 DFQATT, CDR2 SNEGSKA (reference sequence). CDR3 length: 15 amino acids. V was clipped by 5 bases and J by 2 bases, with 16 bases between them. The DNA of the CDR3 is TGCAGTGCTTGTACCGGCAGGGGTACCAAAAACATTCAGTACTTC. Translated: CSACTGRGTKNIQYF.

This clonotype was observed many times. This rearrangement joins TRBV10-3 to TRBJ2-7, with D uncertain. CDR1 ENHRY and CDR2 SYGVKD come from the germline V gene. The CDR3 extends over 14 amino acids. V was pared by 0 bases and J by 7 bases, with 13 bases between. CDR3 amino acids: CAISESGPTKEQYF. CDR3 in DNA: TGTGCCATCAGTGAGTCAGGCCCGACCAAGGAGCAGTACTTC.

This clonotype was seen ten or more times. This chain joins TRBV20-1 and TRBJ2-7, with D unclear. The CDR3 sequence is 12 residues long. CDR1 and CDR2 (germline): DFQATT, SNEGSKA (reference sequence). V gave up 6 bases and J gave up 1 base, with 10 bases separating them. The CDR3 DNA sequence: TGCAGTGCCCACCGGCAATCCTACGAGCAGTACTTC. Translating gives CSAHRQSYEQYF.

This clonotype occurred a few times. V gene TRBV5-1 combines with J gene TRBJ2-3; 7 bases line up with TRBD2. With V trimmed by 0 bases and J by 6 bases, 7 bases remained unmatched. The CDR3 totals 15 residues. CDR1 and CDR2 (germline): SGHRS, YFSETQ. CDR3 loop: CASSLAVGGPDTQYF. The CDR3 coding sequence is TGCGCCAGCAGCTTGGCGGTGGGAGGGCCGGATACGCAGTATTTT.

This clonotype was recorded at least ten times. The V call is TRBV28, the J call TRBJ1-5, with 9 bases aligning to TRBD1. The J segment lost 5 bases and the V segment lost 3 bases, leaving 5 bases of the junction unmatched. This CDR3 is built from 15 residues. In germline, CDR1 is MDHEN, CDR2 SYDVKM. CDR3 DNA: TGTGCCAGCAGTTTCCGACAGGGGGGGTATCAGCCCCAGCATTTT. It yields the protein CASSFRQGGYQPQHF.

This clonotype was recorded many times. The chain is built from TRBV11-2 and TRBJ2-1, with D tentatively TRBD1 or TRBD2 (5 bases each). V lost 5 bases and J 0 bases, leaving 17 bases between the germline ends. Germline V gene sequence: CDR1 SGHAT, CDR2 FQNNGV. The CDR3 covers 17 residues. The DNA for the CDR3 is TGTGCCAGCAGCCCCCAGGGAGCTATTAGCTCCTACAATGAGCAGTTCTTC. Protein product: CASSPQGAISSYNEQFF.

The chain joins TRBV9 to TRBJ2-7, with TRBD1 as a possible D gene (5 bases). The CDR3 is made up of 14 amino acids. Germline V gene data show CDR1 as SGDLS and CDR2 as YYNGEE. V lost 8 bases to trimming and J lost 2 bases, with 17 bases between them. The CDR3 DNA follows: TGTGCCAGATTCAGGGATCCCCCCGCCTACGAGCAGTACTTC. Its protein is CARFRDPPAYEQYF.